This TCR beta chain appears in the sequencing data of a study of T cells in Graves' hyperthyroidism and ophthalmopathy. CDR1 GTSNPN and CDR2 SVGIG come from the germline V gene (reference sequence). V was shortened by 0 bases and J by 7 bases, with 15 bases between the two germline ends. The CDR3 length is 14 residues. The investigators amplified TCR beta CDR3 regions from RNA transcripts. HTBI primers drove first-round RT-PCR of the TCR CDR3. Each CDR3 protein is one row after TCRdb ran MiXCR on the multiplex PCR reads. Among 500,000 to 750,000 distinct CDR3 sequences listed, around 14% were seen once.

The material sequenced was blood. This chain uses TRBV30 with TRBJ1-2, with D perhaps TRBD1 (5 bases). This clonotype originated in a woman in her twenties or thirties with Graves' hyperthyroidism. The CDR3 is CAWSVGWTTFGYTF. CDR3 nucleotides: TGTGCCTGGAGTGTAGGTTGGACAACCTTTGGCTACACCTTC. The variable domain in full, completed from reference TRBV30 and TRBJ1-2, reads SQTIHQWPATLVQPVGSPLSLECTVEGTSNPNLYWYRQAAGRGLQLLFYSVGIGQISSEVPQNLSASRPQDRQFILSSKKLLLSDSGFYLCAWSVGWTTFGYTFGSGTRLTVV.